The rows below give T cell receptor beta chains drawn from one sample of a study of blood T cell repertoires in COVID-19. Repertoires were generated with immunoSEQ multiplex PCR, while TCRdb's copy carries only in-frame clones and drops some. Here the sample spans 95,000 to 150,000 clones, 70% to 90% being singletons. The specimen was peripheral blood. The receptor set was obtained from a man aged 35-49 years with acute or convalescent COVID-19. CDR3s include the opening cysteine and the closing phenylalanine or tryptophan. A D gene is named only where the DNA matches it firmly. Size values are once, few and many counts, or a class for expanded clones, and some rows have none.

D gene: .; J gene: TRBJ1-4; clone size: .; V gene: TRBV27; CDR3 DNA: TGTGCCAGCAGCGGACAGAAATCAACTAATGAAAAACTGTTTTTT; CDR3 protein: CASSGQKSTNEKLFF
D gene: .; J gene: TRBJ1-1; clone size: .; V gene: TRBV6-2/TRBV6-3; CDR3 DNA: TGTGCCAGCAGTTTCCCGGGGGGTGCTGAAGCTTTCTTT; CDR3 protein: CASSFPGGAEAFF
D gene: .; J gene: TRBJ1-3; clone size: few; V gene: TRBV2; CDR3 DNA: TGTGCCAGCAGTCACCCGACAGAGTCTGGAAACACCATATATTTT; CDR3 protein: CASSHPTESGNTIYF
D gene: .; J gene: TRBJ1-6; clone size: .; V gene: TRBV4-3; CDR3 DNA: TGCGCCAGCAGCCAAGTCGAGGGCTCCACACCCCTCCACTTT; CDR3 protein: CASSQVEGSTPLHF
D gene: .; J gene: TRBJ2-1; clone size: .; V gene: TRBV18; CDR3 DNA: TGTGCCAGCTCACCCCCGACCAGGGCAAATGAGCAGTTCTTC; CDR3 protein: CASSPPTRANEQFF
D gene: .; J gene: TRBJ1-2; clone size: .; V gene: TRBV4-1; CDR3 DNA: TGCGCCAGCAGCCAAGAAGGCGGGGGGGGCGCGGGTAGTTATGGCTACACCTTC; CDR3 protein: CASSQEGGGGAGSYGYTF
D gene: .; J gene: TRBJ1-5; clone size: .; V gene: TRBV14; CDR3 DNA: TGTGCCAGCAGCCAATCAGGGGGCAATCAGCCCCAGCATTTT; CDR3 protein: CASSQSGGNQPQHF
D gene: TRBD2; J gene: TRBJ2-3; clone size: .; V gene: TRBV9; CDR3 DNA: TGTGCCAGCAGCGTAGGAGTGAGCGGGGGTGCAGATACGCAGTATTTT; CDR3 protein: CASSVGVSGGADTQYF
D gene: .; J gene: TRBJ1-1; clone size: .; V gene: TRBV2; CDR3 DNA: TGTGCCACCCGGCGGGGCCCTAACACTGAAGCTTTCTTT; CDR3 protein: CATRRGPNTEAFF
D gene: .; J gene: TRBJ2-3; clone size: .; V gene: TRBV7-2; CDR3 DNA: TGTGCCAGCAGCTTATCCCGCGCAACAGATACGCAGTATTTT; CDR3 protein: CASSLSRATDTQYF
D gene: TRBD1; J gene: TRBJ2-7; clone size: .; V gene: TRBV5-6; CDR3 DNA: TGTGCCAGCAGCCCGGGGACAGGGGGAGGCTACGAGCAGTACTTC; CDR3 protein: CASSPGTGGGYEQYF
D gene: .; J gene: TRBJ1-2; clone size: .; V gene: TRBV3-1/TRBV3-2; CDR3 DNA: TGTGCCAGCAGTCCCCAGGGATTCGAGGGCTACACCTTC; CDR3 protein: CASSPQGFEGYTF
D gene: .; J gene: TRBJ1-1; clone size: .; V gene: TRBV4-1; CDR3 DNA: TGCGCCAGCAGCCAAGAGGGTTCAGGGTGGACTGAAGCTTTCTTT; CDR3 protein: CASSQEGSGWTEAFF
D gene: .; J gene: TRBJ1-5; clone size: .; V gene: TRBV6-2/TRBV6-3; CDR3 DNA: TGTGCCAGCAGTCCGCTTCAGGGTGTAAGCAATCAGCCCCAGCATTTT; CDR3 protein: CASSPLQGVSNQPQHF
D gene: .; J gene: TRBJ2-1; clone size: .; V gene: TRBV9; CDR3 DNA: TGTGCCGGGGCCGGGTCCCAAGCGGGTGAGCAGTTCTTC; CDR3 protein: CAGAGSQAGEQFF
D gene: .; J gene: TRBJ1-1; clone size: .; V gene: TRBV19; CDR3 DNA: TGTGCCACCTACCTCCTGACGGCACGGGGAACTGAAGCTTTCTTT; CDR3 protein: CATYLLTARGTEAFF
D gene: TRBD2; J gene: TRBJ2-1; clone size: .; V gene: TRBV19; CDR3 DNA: TGTGCCAGTAGTTCTAGCGGGAAGGATGAGCAGTTCTTC; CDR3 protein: CASSSSGKDEQFF
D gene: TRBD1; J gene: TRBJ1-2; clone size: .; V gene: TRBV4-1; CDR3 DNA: TGCGCCAGCAGCCAAGCGGTAGTGGGGACAGGGGCCAACTATGGCTACACCTTC; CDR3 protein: CASSQAVVGTGANYGYTF
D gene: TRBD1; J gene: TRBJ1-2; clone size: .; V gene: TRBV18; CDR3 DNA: TGTGCCAGCTCACCCCGGGACAGGGTGAGGGGCTACACCTTC; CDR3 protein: CASSPRDRVRGYTF
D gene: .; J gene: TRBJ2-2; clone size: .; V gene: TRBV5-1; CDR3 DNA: TGCGCCAGCAGCTTGGACTCCCTCCCCGGGGAGCTGTTTTTT; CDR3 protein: CASSLDSLPGELFF
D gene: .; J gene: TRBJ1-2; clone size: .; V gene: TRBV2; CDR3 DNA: TGTGCCAGCACTTGGTCGGGGTTCTATGGCTACACCTTC; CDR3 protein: CASTWSGFYGYTF
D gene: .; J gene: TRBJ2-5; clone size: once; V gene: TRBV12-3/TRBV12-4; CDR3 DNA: TGTGCCAGCAACCTAGACCAAGAGACCCAGTACTTC; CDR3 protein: CASNLDQETQYF
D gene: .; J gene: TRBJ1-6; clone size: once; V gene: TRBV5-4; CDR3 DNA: TGTGCCAGCAGCCCAGCAGGGCAGGGGTTTAATTCACCCCTCCACTTT; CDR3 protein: CASSPAGQGFNSPLHF
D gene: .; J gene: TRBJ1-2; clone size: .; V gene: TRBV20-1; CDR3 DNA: TGCAGTGCTCGTGGGGCGCGAGGCTACACCTTC; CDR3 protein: CSARGARGYTF
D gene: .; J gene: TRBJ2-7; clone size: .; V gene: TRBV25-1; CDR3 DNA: TGTGCCAGCAGTACTCGGGGGGCAGCCTACGAGCAGTACTTC; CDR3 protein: CASSTRGAAYEQYF
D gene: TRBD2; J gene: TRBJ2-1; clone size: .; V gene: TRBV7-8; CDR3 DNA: TGTGCCAGCAGCTACCGACTAGCGGGAGAAAATGAGCAGTTCTTC; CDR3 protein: CASSYRLAGENEQFF
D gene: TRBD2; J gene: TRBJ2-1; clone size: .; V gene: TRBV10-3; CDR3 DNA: TGTGCCATCAGTGACCCCGGGACTAGCGGCCTCTCCTACAATGAGCAGTTCTTC; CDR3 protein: CAISDPGTSGLSYNEQFF
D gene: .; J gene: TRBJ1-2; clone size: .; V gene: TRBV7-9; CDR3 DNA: TGTGCCAGCAGCTTATGGCAGTCGGAGAACTATGGCTACACCTTC; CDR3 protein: CASSLWQSENYGYTF
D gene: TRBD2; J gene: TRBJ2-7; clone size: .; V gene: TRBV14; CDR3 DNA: TGTGCCAGCAGCCAATTTATGACTAGCGGCATCTACGAGCAGTACTTC; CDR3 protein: CASSQFMTSGIYEQYF
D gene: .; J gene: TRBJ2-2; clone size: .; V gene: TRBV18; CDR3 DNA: TGTGCCAGCTCACCACCGGCAGGGTTAAACACCGGGGAGCTGTTTTTT; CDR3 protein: CASSPPAGLNTGELFF
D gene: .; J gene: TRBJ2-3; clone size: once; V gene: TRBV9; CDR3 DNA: TGTGCCAGCAGCGTAGGAGGGTCATGGGATACGCAGTATTTT; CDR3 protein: CASSVGGSWDTQYF
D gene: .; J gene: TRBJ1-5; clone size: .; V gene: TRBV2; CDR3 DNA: TGTGCCAGCAGGGAGAGGGAGAATCAGCCCCAGCATTTT; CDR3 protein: CASRERENQPQHF
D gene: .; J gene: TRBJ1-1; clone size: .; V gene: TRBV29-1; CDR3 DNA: TGCAGCGTTGACGTTTCGGGTACTGAAGCTTTCTTT; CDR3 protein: CSVDVSGTEAFF
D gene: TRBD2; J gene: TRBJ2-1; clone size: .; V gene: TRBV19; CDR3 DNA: TGTGCCAGTAGTATACGAGGTAGCGGGGGGACCCGGGGTGAGCAGTTCTTC; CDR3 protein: CASSIRGSGGTRGEQFF
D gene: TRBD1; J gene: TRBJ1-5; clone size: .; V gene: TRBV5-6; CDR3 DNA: TGTGCCAGCAGCTTCAGAGGGGGCGCGGGCAATCAGCCCCAGCATTTT; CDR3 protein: CASSFRGGAGNQPQHF
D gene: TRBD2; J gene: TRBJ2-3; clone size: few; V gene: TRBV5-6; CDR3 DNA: TGTGCCAGCAGCTCCGGGACTAGTATTTATACGCAGTATTTT; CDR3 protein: CASSSGTSIYTQYF
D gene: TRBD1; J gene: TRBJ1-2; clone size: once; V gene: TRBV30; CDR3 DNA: TGTGCCTGGAGTTCCCCAGGGGGTAACTATGGCTACACCTTC; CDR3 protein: CAWSSPGGNYGYTF